This TCR beta chain came from a study of patients and donors after allogeneic stem cell transplantation. MiXCR was run by TCRdb on the RT-PCR reads, yielding one entry per CDR3 protein. The table shows 200,000 to 250,000 distinct CDR3 sequences, with roughly 13% occurring only once. This CDR3 comprises 13 residues. Trimming shortened V by 4 bases and J by 8 bases, and 14 bases separated the two germline ends. Germline CDR1 reads SGHVS; CDR2 reads FNYEAQ. This clonotype was seen more than once but under ten times. This receptor was obtained from a human donor who was either an allogeneic HSCT recipient or a stem cell or donor lymphocyte infusion donor (not recorded which). It is not recorded whose cells these are; they may come from a transplant donor. The specimen was blood, either unsorted or a sorted T cell fraction (not recorded which). The chain joins TRBV7-6 to TRBJ1-2; D call uncertain. In DNA form, the CDR3 reads TGTGCCAGCAGCTCCGGCCCCCTTGGGGGCTACACCTTC. Protein product: CASSSGPLGGYTF. Complete variable domain (other parts from reference TRBV7-6 and TRBJ1-2): GAGVSQSPRYKVTKRGQDVALRCDPISGHVSLYWYRQALGQGPEFLTYFNYEAQQDKSGLPNDRFSAERPEGSISTLTIQRTEQRDSAMYRCASSSGPLGGYTFGSGTRLTVV.